The clone carrying this T cell receptor (beta chain) was recorded once. What it binds is unknown. The data are from a study of vaccination and CD4 T cells after COVID-19. In germline, CDR1 is KGHSH, CDR2 LQKENI. CDR3 length: 13 amino acids. The V and J ends lost 3 bases and 2 bases respectively, with 5 bases between them. As for treatment: roughly 10-day PBMC culture with coronavirus spike peptide pools or control peptides (ViraFEST assay). Sequence data for DNA of cultured CD4+ T cells were generated by the Oncomine TCR Beta short-read assay. In TCRdb, the PCR reads were re-called with MiXCR into one record per CDR3 protein. The data contain about 17,000 distinct CDR3 sequences, approximately 60% of them seen just once; the ten biggest clones take up around 5.2%.

The clonotype comes from a human donor who had recovered from COVID-19. Material: CD4+ T cells from blood, cultured in vitro, obtained after SARS-CoV-2 vaccination. The V call is TRBV18, the J call TRBJ1-3; D gene uncertain. The CDR3 DNA sequence: TGTGCCAGCTCACCGGTTCCTGGAAACACCATATATTTT. Translation: CASSPVPGNTIYF.